Shown below are 18 T cell receptor beta chains from a single sample sequenced in a study of T cells in Graves' hyperthyroidism and ophthalmopathy. What was amplified from RNA transcripts were TCR beta CDR3 regions. In the first-round RT-PCR of the TCR CDR3, the HTBI primer set was used. MiXCR was run by TCRdb on the multiplex PCR reads, yielding one entry per CDR3 protein. Here the sample spans 800,000 or so distinct CDR3 sequences, 35% to 40% being singletons. Sequenced: blood. The receptors come from a man in his late teens or twenties with Graves' hyperthyroidism.

V and J are TRBV29-1 and TRBJ1-1, with TRBD1 identical over 9 bases. V lost 6 bases to trimming and J lost 4 bases; unmatched junction nucleotides: 6. The germline gives CDR1 SQVTM, CDR2 ANQGSEA. CDR3 length: 13 amino acids. The CDR3 nucleotides are TGCAGCGTACAGGGGGCGAACGGCACTGAAGCTTTCTTT. Protein product: CSVQGANGTEAFF.

This clonotype occurred many times. The chain recombines TRBV19 with TRBJ1-1; D might be TRBD1 (5 bases). The germline gives CDR1 LNHDA, CDR2 SQIVND (reference sequence). This CDR3 region has 13 residues. V shed 7 bases and J shed 1 base, with 10 bases lying between them. The CDR3 is CASNRQGNTEAFF. The DNA of the CDR3 is TGTGCCAGTAATCGGCAGGGGAACACTGAAGCTTTCTTT.

About this clonotype itself: Germline is not matched at one junction end, which may reflect a read error. V gene TRBV5-1 combines with J gene TRBJ1-1; weak D call: TRBD1 (6 bases). CDR3 length: 12 amino acids. Germline loops: CDR1 SGHRS, CDR2 YFSETQ. CDR3 in DNA: TGTGCCTGGAGTGTTCTGGGGGCAGAAGCTTTCTTT. This encodes CAWSVLGAEAFF.

This clonotype was recorded at least ten times. The chain couples TRBV10-3 to TRBJ1-5, with D tentatively TRBD1 (6 bases). Germline values: CDR1 ENHRY, CDR2 SYGVKD. Deletions cut 7 bases from V and 7 bases from J, with 14 bases between. The CDR3 has 13 amino acids. CDR3 in DNA: TGTGCCATCACAAGGGACACTGGACAGCCCCAGCATTTT. Translation: CAITRDTGQPQHF.

The chain recombines TRBV9 with TRBJ1-6; 8 bases align to TRBD1. CDR3 length equals 15 residues. Germline CDR1 is SGDLS and CDR2 is YYNGEE. J lost 4 bases, V lost 3 bases, and 3 bases had no gene match. CDR3 in amino acids: CASSEGQAYNSPLHF. CDR3 coding DNA: TGTGCCAGCAGCGAGGGACAGGCGTATAATTCACCCCTCCACTTT.

The chain combines TRBV4-1 with TRBJ1-1; D is unclear. Trimming removed 4 bases from V and 0 bases from J, with 15 bases in between. The CDR3 covers 16 residues. Germline CDR1 reads MGHRA; CDR2 reads YSYEKL. CDR3 sequence reads: CASSPRDLDLNTEAFF. The CDR3 DNA is TGCGCCAGCAGCCCCAGAGACTTAGACTTGAACACTGAAGCTTTCTTT.

The count of this clonotype is one. One junction end does not reproduce the germline sequence, and a read error may be involved. The chain combines TRBV7-2 with TRBJ2-7; 10 nucleotides align to TRBD2. Germline CDR1 reads SGHTA; CDR2 reads FQGNSA. The CDR3 has 18 amino acids. The chain's CDR3 is CASSQGSLPGLANYEQYF. The DNA of the CDR3 is TGCGCCAGCAGCCAAGGCAGCCTTCCGGGACTAGCGAACTACGAGCAGTACTTC. The whole variable domain, remainder taken from reference TRBV7-2 and TRBJ2-7, is GAGVSQSPSNKVTEKGKDVELRCDPISGHTALYWYRQSLGQGLEFLIYFQGNSAPDKSGLPSDRFSAERTGGSVSTLTIQRTQQEDSAVYLCASSQGSLPGLANYEQYFGPGTRLTVT.

The J gene is TRBJ2-7, the V gene TRBV5-6; D not resolved. The CDR3 has 12 residues. The germline V gene encodes CDR1 SGHDT and CDR2 YYEEEE. The V and J ends lost 4 bases and 6 bases respectively, with 11 bases between them. The CDR3 coding sequence is TGTGCCAGCAGCCCCGGGTCTCTCGAGCAGTACTTC. This sequence encodes CASSPGSLEQYF.

This clonotype was observed many times. The chain recombines TRBV29-1 with TRBJ1-2; D not certain. The CDR3 has 14 residues. The germline CDR1 and CDR2 sequences are SQVTM and ANQGSEA. Trimming cost V 2 bases and J 1 base, with 11 bases left between them. The CDR3 DNA is TGCAGCGTTGAAACGTGGGAACGTAACTATGGCTACACCTTC. Translation gives CSVETWERNYGYTF.

The rearrangement uses TRBV5-4 and TRBJ2-7; D is undetermined. CDR1 is SGHNT, CDR2 YYREEE, per germline (reference sequence). The CDR3 contains 15 residues. With 4 bases removed from V and 6 bases from J, the gap between germline ends came to 20 bases. CDR3: CASSLRRIPVVEQYF. CDR3 nucleotide sequence: TGTGCCAGCAGCCTGAGACGGATCCCGGTGGTCGAGCAGTACTTC.

The chain carries TRBV9 and TRBJ2-5; a possible D gene is TRBD2 (5 bases). Germline CDR1 SGDLS, CDR2 YYNGEE. The CDR3 runs 14 residues. With 3 bases removed from V and 2 bases from J, the gap between germline ends came to 11 bases. The CDR3 protein is CASSERTGQETQYF. The CDR3 coding sequence is TGTGCCAGCAGCGAGCGGACGGGACAAGAGACCCAGTACTTC.

Many counts were recorded for this clonotype. The chain is built from TRBV7-8 and TRBJ1-1, with D possibly matching TRBD1 (6 bases). Trimming took 0 bases from V and 7 from J, leaving 9 bases between them. Germline CDR1 is SGHVS and CDR2 is FQNEAQ. The CDR3 runs 13 residues. CDR3 sequence (DNA): TGTGCCAGCAGCTTAGCGGGGGGCGATGAAGCTTTCTTT. It is translated as CASSLAGGDEAFF.

The sample holds a few counts of this clonotype. The chain employs TRBV20-1 and TRBJ2-5; D gene unclear. The CDR3 is 14 residues long. V was trimmed by 0 bases and J by 2 bases, leaving 10 bases between them. Per the germline V gene, CDR1 is DFQATT and CDR2 is SNEGSKA (reference sequence). The CDR3 region has the DNA TGCAGTGCTAGAGATCTAGGCGGACAAGAGACCCAGTACTTC. Amino acid sequence: CSARDLGGQETQYF.

The rearrangement links TRBV5-6 to TRBJ2-5; 7 nucleotides match TRBD1. In germline, CDR1 is SGHDT, CDR2 YYEEEE. Germline trimming cut 6 bases from V and 6 bases from J; bases unmatched to any gene: 11. The CDR3 spans 14 residues. For the CDR3, the DNA is TGTGCCAGCACCGATATGACAGGGCAACAGACCCAGTACTTC. This gives the protein CASTDMTGQQTQYF.

The chain links TRBV29-1 to TRBJ1-4; TRBD1 matches 7 bases. With 4 bases clipped from V and 7 bases from J, the junction kept 6 bases outside the gene matches. The CDR3 is made up of 13 amino acids. Germline V gene lookup returns CDR1 SQVTM and CDR2 ANQGSEA. The CDR3 spells CSVVRGGTEKLFF. The CDR3 bases are TGCAGCGTTGTCAGGGGGGGCACTGAAAAACTGTTTTTT.

The CDR3 reads CASSPGLGNSPLHF. The CDR3, as DNA: TGTGCCAGCAGCCCGGGTCTCGGGAATTCACCCCTCCACTTT. The rearrangement joins TRBV7-9 to TRBJ1-6; D unclear. This CDR3 region has 14 residues. Germline values: CDR1 SEHNR, CDR2 FQNEAQ (reference sequence). Trimming pared 5 bases from V and 7 bases from J, leaving 12 bases between.

The chain has TRBV10-3 and TRBJ2-7; maybe TRBD1 (6 bases). The CDR3 runs to 13 residues. Trimming cost V 6 bases and J 3 bases, with 12 bases left between them. Germline loops: CDR1 ENHRY, CDR2 SYGVKD. CDR3 coding DNA: TGTGCCATCAGGGCAGGGGTAGGCTACGAGCAGTACTTC. It specifies CAIRAGVGYEQYF.

This clonotype showed up many times. The rearrangement links TRBV29-1 to TRBJ2-5; 10 bases fit TRBD2. J lost 6 bases, V lost 0 bases, and 7 bases had no gene match. Germline-derived CDR1 and CDR2 are SQVTM and ANQGSEA. This CDR3 region has 15 residues. The CDR3, as DNA: TGCAGCGTTGAAGATTGGCTAGCGGGGGTGAAGACCCAGTACTTC. Amino acid sequence: CSVEDWLAGVKTQYF.